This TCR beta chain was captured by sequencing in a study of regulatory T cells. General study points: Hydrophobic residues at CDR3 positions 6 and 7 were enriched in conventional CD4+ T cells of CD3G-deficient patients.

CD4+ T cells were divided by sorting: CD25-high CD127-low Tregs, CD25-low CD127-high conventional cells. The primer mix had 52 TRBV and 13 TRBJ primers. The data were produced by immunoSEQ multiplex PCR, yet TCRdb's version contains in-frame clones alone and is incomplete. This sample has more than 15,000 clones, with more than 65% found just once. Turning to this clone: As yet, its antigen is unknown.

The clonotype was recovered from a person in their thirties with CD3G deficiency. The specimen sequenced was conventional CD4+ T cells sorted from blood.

The CDR3 reads CASSLWGQGAYHEQYF. In nucleotides, the CDR3 is TGTGCCAGCAGTTTATGGGGACAGGGGGCTTACCACGAGCAGTACTTC. The V gene is TRBV28, the J gene TRBJ2-7, with 12 bases aligning to TRBD1. V dropped 0 bases and J dropped 5; count of bases not matched to a gene: 5. The CDR3 loop spans 16 amino acids. Germline values: CDR1 MDHEN, CDR2 SYDVKM.